Below, 29 T cell receptor beta chains from the same sample are listed, as sequenced in a study of long-term antiretroviral therapy in people with HIV. The immunoSEQ assay was v3.0, run at survey level. Clones were sequenced by immunoSEQ multiplex PCR, and TCRdb holds only the in-frame ones, with some missing. Among tens of thousands of clones listed, roughly 88% were seen once. The sequenced sample was unsorted PBMCs, obtained 1.2 years after starting antiretroviral therapy. These receptors were taken from a middle-aged woman with HIV.

This clone was observed a single time. J is TRBJ2-7 and V is TRBV28, with no clear D. The CDR3 runs to 12 residues. Per the germline V gene, CDR1 is MDHEN and CDR2 is SYDVKM. V was clipped by 2 bases and J by 3 bases, with 5 bases between them. The CDR3 spells CASSLTDYEQYF. CDR3 DNA: TGTGCCAGCAGTTTAACTGACTACGAGCAGTACTTC.

The V gene is TRBV11-2, the J gene TRBJ1-2, with D unclear. Germline-derived CDR1 and CDR2 are SGHAT and FQNNGV. Trimming removed 5 bases at V and 4 bases at J, with 14 bases between. This CDR3 spans 14 amino acids. CDR3: CASSGPNPLYGYTF. The CDR3 bases are TGTGCCAGCAGCGGACCGAACCCGCTCTATGGCTACACCTTC.

The V call is TRBV11-2, the J call TRBJ2-3; TRBD2 is a possible D gene (6 bases). Trimming removed 2 bases from V and 2 bases from J, with 11 bases in between. This CDR3 contains 15 residues. Germline assignment: CDR1 SGHAT and CDR2 FQNNGV. The CDR3 here is CASSLRPGDTDTQYF. CDR3 DNA: TGTGCCAGCAGCTTAAGGCCGGGAGACACAGATACGCAGTATTTT.

This clone occurred a few times. The chain is built from TRBV27 and TRBJ2-7; TRBD1 aligns across 8 bases. Per germline, CDR1 MNHEY and CDR2 SMNVEV (reference sequence). V trimming: 4 bases; J trimming: 3 bases; junction bases outside the gene matches: 5. CDR3 length: 14 amino acids. CDR3 in DNA: TGTGCCAGCAGTTCCACCGGGACAGGCTACGAGCAGTACTTC. The encoded protein is CASSSTGTGYEQYF.

The chain carries TRBV2 and TRBJ2-5, with a weak D call TRBD2 (6 bases). CDR1 and CDR2 (germline): SNHLY, FYNNEI. V was pared by 4 bases and J by 2 bases, with 14 bases between. This CDR3 region has 15 residues. The DNA of the CDR3 is TGTGCCAGCAGTGGGCGGGGTGGGAGACAAGAGACCCAGTACTTC. Protein product: CASSGRGGRQETQYF.

CDR3 sequence reads: CASSLAVSSGWWTDTQYF. CDR3 nucleotide sequence: TGCGCCAGCAGCTTGGCGGTTAGTAGCGGGTGGTGGACAGATACGCAGTATTTT. V is TRBV5-1 and J is TRBJ2-3; 7 bases fit TRBD2. Germline assignment: CDR1 SGHRS and CDR2 YFSETQ. This CDR3 has 18 residues. Trimming at V came to 0 bases and at J to 3 bases, leaving 13 bases not matched to a gene. The whole variable domain, remainder taken from reference TRBV5-1 and TRBJ2-3, is KAGVTQTPRYLIKTRGQQVTLSCSPISGHRSVSWYQQTPGQGLQFLFEYFSETQRNKGNFPGRFSGRQFSNSRSEMNVSTLELGDSALYLCASSLAVSSGWWTDTQYFGPGTRLTVL.

The rearrangement joins TRBV19 to TRBJ1-1; 7 bases match TRBD1. The junction had 7 bases not matched to a gene; V was cut back by 6 bases and J by 0 bases. This CDR3 has 15 amino acids. Germline CDR1 is LNHDA and CDR2 is SQIVND (reference sequence). CDR3 coding DNA: TGTGCCAGTAGGCGAGGGGACAGCCTGAACACTGAAGCTTTCTTT. This translates into CASRRGDSLNTEAFF.

The rearrangement links TRBV7-9 to TRBJ1-4; D is unresolved. Between the trimmed V and J ends, which lost 1 base and 4 bases, there was a span of 16 bases. The CDR3 length is 17 residues. Germline lookup yields CDR1 SEHNR and CDR2 FQNEAQ (reference sequence). This CDR3 reads CASSLDTGNPLNEKLFF. CDR3 nucleotides: TGTGCCAGCAGCTTAGATACCGGGAACCCTCTTAATGAAAAACTGTTTTTT.

The CDR3 loop reads CASSNPPWGEQFF. The CDR3 nucleotides read TGTGCCAGCAGCAACCCCCCCTGGGGTGAGCAGTTCTTC. The chain couples TRBV7-8 to TRBJ2-1; D call uncertain. CDR1 is SGHVS and CDR2 is FQNEAQ in the germline V gene. This CDR3 contains 13 residues. Trimming stripped 5 bases from V and 9 bases from J, with 14 bases between.

V is TRBV19 and J is TRBJ1-2; 8 positions agree with TRBD1. CDR3 length equals 14 residues. The V gene end was trimmed by 1 base and the J gene end by 7 bases; junction bases not matched to a gene: 5. CDR1 is LNHDA, CDR2 SQIVND, per germline (reference sequence). CDR3 region: CASSIGRGRGGYTF. CDR3 DNA: TGTGCCAGTAGTATAGGCAGGGGGCGAGGTGGCTACACCTTC.

This sequence joins TRBV18 and TRBJ2-5; D unclear. CDR1 KGHSH and CDR2 LQKENI come from the germline V gene. Trimming pared 2 bases from V and 1 base from J, leaving 5 bases between. This CDR3 comprises 13 residues. DNA for the CDR3: TGTGCCAGCTCACCAATTGGCCAAGAGACCCAGTACTTC. Translation gives CASSPIGQETQYF.

This clone has a single count. This chain connects TRBV19 to TRBJ1-2; D gene uncertain. This CDR3 spans 15 amino acids. V lost 8 bases and J 3 bases, leaving 19 bases between the germline ends. Germline values: CDR1 LNHDA, CDR2 SQIVND (reference sequence). This CDR3 reads CASLRRDLGHYGYTF. The CDR3 DNA reads TGTGCCAGTCTTCGTCGAGACCTAGGGCACTATGGCTACACCTTC.

This chain connects TRBV2 to TRBJ2-7, with unresolved D. Germline loops: CDR1 SNHLY, CDR2 FYNNEI. Trimming left V 6 bases short and J 0 bases short, with 6 bases between. This CDR3 has 12 amino acids. DNA of the CDR3: TGTGCCAGCAGAGCGCTCTCCTACGAGCAGTACTTC. This gives the protein CASRALSYEQYF.

CDR3 residues: CASSPGTSWGYTF. The CDR3 nucleotides are TGTGCCAGCAGCCCAGGGACGTCCTGGGGCTACACCTTC. V and J are TRBV6-1 and TRBJ1-2, with a tentative D call TRBD1 (5 bases). Germline CDR1 MNHNS, CDR2 SASEGT. This CDR3 has 13 residues. The V and J ends lost 6 bases and 8 bases respectively, with 16 bases between them.

This clone occurred a few times. The chain is built from TRBV4-2 and TRBJ2-2, with 8 bases that match TRBD2. This CDR3 is 15 amino acids long. With 4 bases clipped from V and 5 bases from J, the junction kept 6 bases outside the gene matches. CDR1 and CDR2 (germline): LGHNA, YNFKEQ. As DNA, the CDR3 is TGTGCCAGCAGCCCGGGGGGGGGTAGGACCGGGGAGCTGTTTTTT. Translating gives CASSPGGGRTGELFF.

This clone was seen a single time. This sequence joins TRBV19 and TRBJ1-1; TRBD1 aligns across 10 bases. Losses at the gene ends were 5 bases for V and 5 bases for J; bases not matched to a gene: 8. Germline V gene data show CDR1 as LNHDA and CDR2 as SQIVND (reference sequence). The CDR3 extends over 15 amino acids. For the CDR3, the DNA is TGTGCCAGTAGTCCACAGACAGGGGGCTCTACTGAAGCTTTCTTT. This gives the protein CASSPQTGGSTEAFF.

The CDR3, as DNA: TGTGCCAGCAGCTTACGGGAGGACAGGGAGGTGCAGGAGACCCAGTACTTC. Translation gives CASSLREDREVQETQYF. V usage is TRBV7-6 and J usage is TRBJ2-5, with a weak D call TRBD1 (8 bases). The CDR3 extends over 17 amino acids. Trimming removed 2 bases from V and 5 bases from J, with 21 bases in between. CDR1 is SGHVS and CDR2 is FNYEAQ in the germline V gene.

This clone turned up a few times. The chain carries TRBV7-8 and TRBJ2-7; 7 nucleotides match TRBD1. Germline V gene lookup returns CDR1 SGHVS and CDR2 FQNEAQ. The CDR3 consists of 15 residues. V lost 1 base to trimming and J lost 1 base; unmatched junction nucleotides: 4. CDR3: CASSLVGRGSYEQYF. The CDR3 DNA is TGTGCCAGCAGCTTAGTGGGCAGGGGGTCCTACGAGCAGTACTTC. Together with reference TRBV7-8 and TRBJ2-7, the CDR3 gives the full variable domain: GAGVSQSPRYKVAKRGQDVALRCDPISGHVSLFWYQQALGQGPEFLTYFQNEAQLDKSGLPSDRFFAERPEGSVSTLKIQRTQQEDSAVYLCASSLVGRGSYEQYFGPGTRLTVT.

This clone has a handful of counts. The chain recombines TRBV19 with TRBJ1-1; 7 nucleotides line up with TRBD1. CDR1 LNHDA and CDR2 SQIVND come from the germline V gene (reference sequence). This CDR3 has 13 amino acids. V dropped 9 bases and J dropped 4; count of bases not matched to a gene: 8. The DNA of the CDR3 is TGTGCCAGCTCCAGGGGGGCCGGCACTGAAGCTTTCTTT. Amino acids: CASSRGAGTEAFF.

V usage is TRBV19 and J usage is TRBJ1-5; D is undetermined. Germline V CDR1 and CDR2: LNHDA, SQIVND (reference sequence). The CDR3 is 12 residues long. The V end lost 6 bases, the J end lost 9 bases, and 12 bases lay between the germline ends. CDR3 in amino acids: CASRHDSGPQHF. CDR3 nucleotide sequence: TGTGCCAGTAGACACGATAGCGGGCCCCAGCATTTT. Combining the CDR3 with reference TRBV19 and TRBJ1-5 gives the whole variable domain DGGITQSPKYLFRKEGQNVTLSCEQNLNHDAMYWYRQDPGQGLRLIYYSQIVNDFQKGDIAEGYSVSREKKESFPLTVTSAQKNPTAFYLCASRHDSGPQHFGDGTRLSIL.

V and J are TRBV4-3 and TRBJ2-2; D possibly uses TRBD1 or TRBD2 (6 bases each). The germline V gene has CDR1 LGHNA and CDR2 YSLEER. V was shortened by 4 bases and J by 4 bases, with 22 bases between the two germline ends. CDR3 length: 18 amino acids. The CDR3 DNA sequence: TGCGCCAGCAGCCCCACGTCGTTACAGGGAGGAACCACCGGGGAGCTGTTTTTT. Translating it yields CASSPTSLQGGTTGELFF.

V is TRBV27 and J is TRBJ1-2; D unresolved. V shed 0 bases and J shed 3 bases, with 11 bases lying between them. The CDR3 runs to 15 residues. Germline CDR1 is MNHEY and CDR2 is SMNVEV (reference sequence). CDR3 nucleotide sequence: TGTGCCAGCAGTTTATCCTCGCCACCTTACTATGGCTACACCTTC. Its protein product is CASSLSSPPYYGYTF.

This chain links TRBV5-4 with TRBJ2-2, with D possibly matching TRBD2 (6 bases). Trimming took off 4 bases at V and 2 bases at J, with 15 bases between the two ends. The germline V gene encodes CDR1 SGHNT and CDR2 YYREEE (reference sequence). CDR3 size: 16 residues. DNA for the CDR3: TGTGCCAGCAGCCCTATACGCGGGACTAACACCGGGGAGCTGTTTTTT. Translating it yields CASSPIRGTNTGELFF.

V is TRBV7-6 and J is TRBJ2-6; 7 bases fit TRBD1. There are 14 residues in the CDR3. The ends lost 5 bases at V and 11 bases at J; junction bases unmatched: 9. Germline CDR1 SGHVS, CDR2 FNYEAQ. The CDR3 region is CASSPATGSHVLTF. The DNA of the CDR3 is TGTGCCAGCAGCCCAGCGACAGGGTCGCACGTCCTGACTTTC. Looking up the rest from reference TRBV7-6 and TRBJ2-6 gives the full variable domain: GAGVSQSPRYKVTKRGQDVALRCDPISGHVSLYWYRQALGQGPEFLTYFNYEAQQDKSGLPNDRFSAERPEGSISTLTIQRTEQRDSAMYRCASSPATGSHVLTFGAGSRLTVL.

The chain employs TRBV19 and TRBJ2-7, with 10 bases aligning to TRBD2. The ends lost 3 bases at V and 5 bases at J; junction bases unmatched: 4. Germline values: CDR1 LNHDA, CDR2 SQIVND (reference sequence). The CDR3 covers 14 residues. The CDR3 protein is CASSMASGRNEQYF. In DNA form, the CDR3 reads TGTGCCAGTAGTATGGCTAGCGGGAGAAACGAGCAGTACTTC.

This clone was detected a few times. The chain combines TRBV19 with TRBJ1-5, with unresolved D. The V gene's germline CDR1 is LNHDA and CDR2 SQIVND (reference sequence). The CDR3 length is 12 residues. Trimming pared 1 base from V and 7 bases from J, leaving 5 bases between. CDR3 sequence reads: CASSIAGQPQHF. CDR3 nucleotides: TGTGCCAGTAGTATAGCGGGACAGCCCCAGCATTTT.

The CDR3 here is CASSPSRGSDEKLFF. In DNA form, the CDR3 reads TGTGCCAGCTCACCGAGCAGGGGCTCGGATGAAAAACTGTTTTTT. This rearrangement joins TRBV18 to TRBJ1-4, with D possibly matching TRBD1 (6 bases). Trimming removed 3 bases from V and 6 bases from J, with 14 bases in between. The length of the CDR3 is 15 residues. Germline loops: CDR1 KGHSH, CDR2 LQKENI. The complete variable domain, with remaining parts taken from reference TRBV18 and TRBJ1-4, reads NAGVMQNPRHLVRRRGQEARLRCSPMKGHSHVYWYRQLPEEGLKFMVYLQKENIIDESGMPKERFSAEFPKEGPSILRIQQVVRGDSAAYFCASSPSRGSDEKLFFGSGTQLSVL.

This chain links TRBV7-2 with TRBJ2-7, with TRBD1 matching 8 bases. This CDR3 contains 13 residues. V shed 5 bases, J shed 11 bases, and the junction held 11 bases outside the gene matches. Germline CDR1 reads SGHTA; CDR2 reads FQGNSA. The DNA of the CDR3 is TGTGCCAGCAGCCGGGACAGGCAGGGCATGGAGTACTTC. Its translation is CASSRDRQGMEYF. Drawing the rest from reference TRBV7-2 and TRBJ2-7, the complete variable domain is GAGVSQSPSNKVTEKGKDVELRCDPISGHTALYWYRQSLGQGLEFLIYFQGNSAPDKSGLPSDRFSAERTGGSVSTLTIQRTQQEDSAVYLCASSRDRQGMEYFGPGTRLTVT.

The chain couples TRBV6-1 to TRBJ1-5; possible D gene TRBD1, 6 bases. The CDR3 runs 15 residues. The germline gives CDR1 MNHNS, CDR2 SASEGT. Trimming took 7 bases from V and 6 from J, leaving 19 bases between them. CDR3 sequence (DNA): TGTGCCAGCACCGTTGTACAGGGCATGGGTCAGCCCCAGCATTTT. Translated, it gives CASTVVQGMGQPQHF.